This T cell receptor (beta chain) emerged from a study of OX40 agonist ivuxolimab in advanced cancers. On the study more broadly: Partial responses occurred in three patients (one hepatocellular carcinoma, two cutaneous melanoma).

Peripheral blood came from all dose cohorts at three timepoints. CDR1 is SGHRS, CDR2 YFSETQ, per germline. The CDR3 has 15 residues. V lost 4 bases to trimming and J lost 8 bases; unmatched junction nucleotides: 7. This table comes from immunoSEQ multiplex PCR, and its TCRdb copy is limited to in-frame clones, with some not included. The table lists some 70,000 clones, around 90% of them singletons. The chain combines TRBV5-1 with TRBJ2-1, with TRBD2 matching 12 bases. The input for sequencing was CD4+ or CD8+ T cells sorted from blood, taken in a trial of the OX40 agonist ivuxolimab. This receptor was obtained from an adult with an advanced solid tumor such as melanoma, head and neck, liver or kidney cancer. The CDR3 sequence is CASSTLAGGPDEQFF. The CDR3 DNA reads TGCGCCAGCAGCACACTAGCGGGAGGCCCCGATGAGCAGTTCTTC. Variable domain in full (rest from reference TRBV5-1 and TRBJ2-1): KAGVTQTPRYLIKTRGQQVTLSCSPISGHRSVSWYQQTPGQGLQFLFEYFSETQRNKGNFPGRFSGRQFSNSRSEMNVSTLELGDSALYLCASSTLAGGPDEQFFGPGTRLTVL.